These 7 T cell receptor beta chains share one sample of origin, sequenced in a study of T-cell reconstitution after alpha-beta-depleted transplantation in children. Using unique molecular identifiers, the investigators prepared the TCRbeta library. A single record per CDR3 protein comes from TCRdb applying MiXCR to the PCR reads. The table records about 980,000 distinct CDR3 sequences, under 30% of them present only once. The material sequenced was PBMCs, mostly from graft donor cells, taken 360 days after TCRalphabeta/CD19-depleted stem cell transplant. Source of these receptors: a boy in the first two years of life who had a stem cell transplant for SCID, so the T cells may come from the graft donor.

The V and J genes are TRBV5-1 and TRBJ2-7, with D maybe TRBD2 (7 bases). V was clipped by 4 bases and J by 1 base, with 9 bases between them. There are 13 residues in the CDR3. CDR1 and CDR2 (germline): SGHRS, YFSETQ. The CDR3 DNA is TGCGCCAGCAGCGGGGGGGCATCCTACGAGCAGTACTTC. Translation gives CASSGGASYEQYF.

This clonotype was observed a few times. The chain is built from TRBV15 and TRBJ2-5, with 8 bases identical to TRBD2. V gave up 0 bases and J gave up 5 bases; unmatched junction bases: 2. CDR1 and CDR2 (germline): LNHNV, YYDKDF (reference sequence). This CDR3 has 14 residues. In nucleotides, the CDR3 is TGTGCCACCAGCAGAGAACGGGGGGGTGAGACCCAGTACTTC. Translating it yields CATSRERGGETQYF.

DNA for the CDR3: TGCAGTGCTAGAGGGGGGATTTGGGGAGATACGCAGTATTTT. The encoded protein is CSARGGIWGDTQYF. This rearrangement joins TRBV20-1 to TRBJ2-3, with D perhaps given as TRBD1 or TRBD2 (5 bases each). The germline V gene encodes CDR1 DFQATT and CDR2 SNEGSKA (reference sequence). CDR3 length: 14 residues. The ends were cut back, 1 base at V and 5 bases at J, with 13 bases in the middle.

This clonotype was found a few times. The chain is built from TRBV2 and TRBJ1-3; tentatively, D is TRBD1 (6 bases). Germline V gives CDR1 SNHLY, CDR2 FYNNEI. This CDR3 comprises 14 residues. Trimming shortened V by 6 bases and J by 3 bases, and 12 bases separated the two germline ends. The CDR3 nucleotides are TGTGCCAGCAGCGGGGGCATTGGTGGAAACACCATATATTTT. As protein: CASSGGIGGNTIYF.

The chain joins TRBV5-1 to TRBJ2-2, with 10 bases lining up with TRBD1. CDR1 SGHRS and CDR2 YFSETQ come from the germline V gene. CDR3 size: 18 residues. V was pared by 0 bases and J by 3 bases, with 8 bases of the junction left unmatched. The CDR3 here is CASSLVGQGWKDTGELFF. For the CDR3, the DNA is TGCGCCAGCAGCTTGGTGGGACAGGGGTGGAAGGACACCGGGGAGCTGTTTTTT.

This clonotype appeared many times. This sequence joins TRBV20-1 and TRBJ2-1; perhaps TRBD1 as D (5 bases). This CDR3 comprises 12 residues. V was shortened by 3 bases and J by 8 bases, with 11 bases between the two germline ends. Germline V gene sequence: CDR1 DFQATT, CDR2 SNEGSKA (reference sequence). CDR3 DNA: TGCAGTGCTAGGCCCAGGGTCTATGAGCAGTTCTTC. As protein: CSARPRVYEQFF.

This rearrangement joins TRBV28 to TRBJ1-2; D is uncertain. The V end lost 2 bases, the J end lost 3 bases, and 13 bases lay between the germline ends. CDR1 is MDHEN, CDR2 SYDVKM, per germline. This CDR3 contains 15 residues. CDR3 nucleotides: TGTGCCAGCAGTTTAAATCCGTGGAGGGACTATGGCTACACCTTC. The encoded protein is CASSLNPWRDYGYTF.